This T cell receptor (beta chain) was captured by sequencing in a study of T and B cells in COVID-19 patients. Study-wide findings and caveats: CD4+, regulatory T cell, CD8+ and sorted SARS-CoV-2-responsive or tetramer+ T cells were not yet sequenced.

By sample fraction, this clonotype is medium-sized (0.01 to 0.1%). What it binds is not known. Blood genomic DNA input for TRB amplification was about 240-550 ng. Between the trimmed V and J ends, which lost 6 bases and 6 bases, there was a span of 18 bases. The CDR3 covers 15 residues. Germline CDR1 is MNHEY and CDR2 is SVGEGT. Multiplex PCR with BIOMED2 TRB-A/B primer pools amplified TRB rearrangements. TCRdb re-called the multiplex PCR reads through MiXCR, storing one row per CDR3 protein. The top ten clones hold 5% to 8% of a sample with about 8,400 distinct CDR3 sequences, roughly 23% of them seen once.

The sequence was collected from a human donor who had recovered from COVID-19. Sequencing used blood. The gene calls are TRBV6-2 or TRBV6-3 and TRBJ2-1, with D perhaps matching TRBD2 (5 bases). The CDR3 protein is CASSNVGLPGNEQFF. The CDR3 nucleotides are TGTGCCAGCAGCAACGTCGGACTCCCCGGCAATGAGCAGTTCTTC.